The present TCR beta chain was sequenced within a study of graft-versus-host responses after intestinal transplantation. Study as a whole: Multivisceral, liver-intestinal, or isolated intestinal transplants were performed in recipients. Every transplant recipient was induced with anti-thymocyte globulin, then maintained on tacrolimus and steroids for approximately three years. Whole-study findings and limits: GvH clones surfaced in recipient marrow, some emerging earlier in ileum or blood. Elevated graft-versus-host to host-versus-graft clonal ratios in allografts were recorded for patients with graft-donor T cell macrochimerism.

Regarding this clone: Its antigen remains unidentified.

Sequencing was performed with immunoSEQ multiplex PCR; in TCRdb, only in-frame clones are kept and a portion is missing. The repertoire holds over 85,000 clones, with about 94% as singletons. V gave up 4 bases and J gave up 6 bases, with 21 bases separating them. CDR1 MGHDK and CDR2 SYGVNS come from the germline V gene. The CDR3 consists of 16 residues. The rearrangement joins TRBV25-1 to TRBJ1-2; D is possibly TRBD1 (6 bases). The receptor was derived from a human donor who was the organ donor for an intestinal transplant. The material was unstimulated CD4+ T cells sorted from spleen or lymph node cells, obtained before transplant. The DNA of the CDR3 is TGTGCCAGCAGTGCGCATCCCGATATGGGGGGCGATGGCTACACCTTC. Protein product: CASSAHPDMGGDGYTF.